What follows are 6 T cell receptor beta chains derived from one specimen sequenced in a study of blood T cells in healthy people across ages. A sample-barcoded 5' primer and a J-beta primer mix were used in a second PCR of roughly 7 to 12 cycles. TCRdb reprocessed the 5' RACE reads with MiXCR, giving one entry per CDR3 protein. The sample has some 900,000 distinct CDR3 sequences, around 48% seen once. The sequencing input was blood. These receptor sequences come from a man aged 25-45 years in good health.

This chain connects TRBV5-6 to TRBJ2-3; possibly TRBD1 for D (5 bases). CDR1 is SGHDT, CDR2 YYEEEE, per germline. CDR3 size: 16 residues. The germline V and J ends were trimmed by 3 bases and 2 bases, with 16 bases remaining between them. The CDR3 here is CASSSRRLTATDTQYF. The CDR3 DNA sequence: TGTGCCAGCAGCTCCCGGCGATTGACAGCCACAGATACGCAGTATTTT.

The chain links TRBV9 to TRBJ2-7; D is undetermined. Germline values: CDR1 SGDLS, CDR2 YYNGEE. This CDR3 is built from 13 residues. The V end lost 0 bases, the J end lost 3 bases, and 7 bases lay between the germline ends. CDR3: CASSVGIDYEQYF. The DNA of the CDR3 is TGTGCCAGCAGCGTAGGAATAGACTACGAGCAGTACTTC.

The DNA for the CDR3 is TGTGCCAGCAGTCGTCAAGGGAGCGCCTACGAGCAGTACTTC. Protein product: CASSRQGSAYEQYF. The chain links TRBV6-5 to TRBJ2-7; possibly TRBD2 for D (5 bases). Deletions cut 5 bases from V and 2 bases from J, with 13 bases between. The CDR3 extends over 14 amino acids. Germline V lookup: CDR1 MNHEY, CDR2 SVGAGI.

J is TRBJ2-3 and V is TRBV5-4, with 7 bases fitting TRBD2. Trimming removed 4 bases from V and 4 bases from J; junction bases left unmatched: 9. The CDR3 spans 15 residues. CDR1 and CDR2 from the germline V gene are SGHNT and YYREEE (reference sequence). The CDR3 here is CASSGKRGVSDTQYF. The CDR3 nucleotides read TGTGCCAGCAGCGGGAAGCGGGGTGTGTCAGATACGCAGTATTTT.

The chain employs TRBV7-2 and TRBJ2-7, with 9 bases matching TRBD2. Germline V gene data show CDR1 as SGHTA and CDR2 as FQGNSA. After removal of 1 base from V and 4 bases from J, the junction contained 11 bases not matched to a gene. The CDR3 loop spans 17 amino acids. The CDR3 here is CASSLVGSGGVGYEQYF. CDR3 nucleotide sequence: TGTGCCAGCAGCTTAGTGGGTAGCGGGGGAGTGGGTTACGAGCAGTACTTC.

A word on this clonotype: An end of the junction differs from the germline gene, which may be a read error. This chain links TRBV6-2 or TRBV6-3 with TRBJ1-2; D unresolved. The CDR3 sequence is 14 residues long. Germline V gives CDR1 MNHEY, CDR2 SVGEGT. CDR3 DNA sequence: TGTGCCAGCAGTGACTCGGTGGGGAGCTATGGCTACACCTTC. Encoded protein: CASSDSVGSYGYTF.